The 13 T cell receptor beta chains reported below all come from one sample, sequenced in a study of control samples from healthy donors and cancer patients. The protocol was immunoSEQ multiplex PCR, while the TCRdb copy is restricted to in-frame clones and leaves out a portion. Found here are tens of thousands of clones, 82% of them singletons; the top ten hold around 10%. Sequenced sample: blood. Source of these receptors: a woman in her sixties in good health.

This clone was counted a few times. The chain carries TRBV19 and TRBJ2-3, with 11 nucleotides matching TRBD2. This CDR3 has 16 residues. Germline V gene sequence: CDR1 LNHDA, CDR2 SQIVND (reference sequence). With 5 bases clipped from V and 3 bases from J, the junction kept 7 bases outside the gene matches. The CDR3 DNA reads as TGTGCCAGTAGTCTGGGACTAGCGGCCCAAACAGATACGCAGTATTTT. It translates to CASSLGLAAQTDTQYF. The complete variable domain, with remaining parts taken from reference TRBV19 and TRBJ2-3, reads DGGITQSPKYLFRKEGQNVTLSCEQNLNHDAMYWYRQDPGQGLRLIYYSQIVNDFQKGDIAEGYSVSREKKESFPLTVTSAQKNPTAFYLCASSLGLAAQTDTQYFGPGTRLTVL.

V usage is TRBV7-9 and J usage is TRBJ2-1; D ambiguous. Germline loops: CDR1 SEHNR, CDR2 FQNEAQ (reference sequence). With 1 base removed from V and 7 bases from J, the gap between germline ends came to 8 bases. The CDR3 length is 13 residues. The CDR3 DNA is TGTGCCAGCAGCTTAGGGGTTGGGAATGAGCAGTTCTTC. Its translation: CASSLGVGNEQFF.

CDR3 amino acids: CASSLRGAYEQYF. DNA of the CDR3: TGTGCCAGCAGTTTAAGGGGTGCCTACGAGCAGTACTTC. The chain uses TRBV27 and TRBJ2-7; possibly TRBD1 for D (5 bases). In germline, CDR1 is MNHEY, CDR2 SMNVEV (reference sequence). This CDR3 spans 13 amino acids. Trimming shortened V by 2 bases and J by 2 bases, and 7 bases separated the two germline ends.

The V and J genes are TRBV5-1 and TRBJ2-3; 8 bases fit TRBD1. CDR1 SGHRS and CDR2 YFSETQ come from the germline V gene. The CDR3 runs to 14 residues. The J segment lost 6 bases and the V segment lost 6 bases, leaving 9 bases of the junction unmatched. In DNA, the CDR3 is TGCGCCAGCACCTCTGGACAGGGAGCTGATACGCAGTATTTT. It is translated as CASTSGQGADTQYF.

The chain employs TRBV28 and TRBJ2-7; 9 bases line up with TRBD1. Trimming took 8 bases from V and 3 from J; bases not matched to a gene: 2. CDR1 is MDHEN and CDR2 is SYDVKM in the germline V gene. The CDR3 extends over 12 amino acids. The CDR3, as DNA: TGTGCCAGCGGGGGACAGGGCTACGAGCAGTACTTC. It specifies CASGGQGYEQYF.

The CDR3 DNA sequence: TGTGCCAGTAGCTCCGGGACAGGGGAAAAAAACATTCAGTACTTC. Amino acids: CASSSGTGEKNIQYF. The chain recombines TRBV19 with TRBJ2-4, with 10 bases lining up with TRBD1. Trimming took 6 bases from V and 4 from J; bases not matched to a gene: 6. Germline V gives CDR1 LNHDA, CDR2 SQIVND (reference sequence). The CDR3 has 15 residues.

V gene TRBV5-1 combines with J gene TRBJ1-1; D call uncertain. The V and J ends lost 0 bases and 2 bases respectively, with 8 bases between them. This CDR3 comprises 14 residues. Germline CDR1 reads SGHRS; CDR2 reads YFSETQ. The CDR3 spells CASSLGSSNTEAFF. In DNA, the CDR3 is TGCGCCAGCAGCTTGGGCAGTTCCAACACTGAAGCTTTCTTT.

The V call is TRBV4-3, the J call TRBJ1-2; D is unresolved. The CDR3 spans 15 residues. The V end was cut by 4 bases, the J end by 4 bases, with 16 bases between. Germline values: CDR1 LGHNA, CDR2 YSLEER. CDR3 sequence: CASSLGEGFGYGYTF. DNA for the CDR3: TGCGCCAGCAGCCTTGGGGAGGGCTTCGGCTATGGCTACACCTTC.

This sequence joins TRBV4-2 and TRBJ1-5; 9 nucleotides match TRBD1. V dropped 2 bases and J dropped 5; count of bases not matched to a gene: 4. The CDR3 spans 15 residues. Germline CDR1 LGHNA, CDR2 YNFKEQ. CDR3 DNA: TGTGCCAGCAGCCAACCGGGACAGGGAGATCAGCCCCAGCATTTT. Amino acids: CASSQPGQGDQPQHF.

This rearrangement joins TRBV7-9 to TRBJ2-7; 9 bases fit TRBD1. With V trimmed by 1 base and J by 6 bases, 4 bases remained unmatched. Looked up from germline, CDR1 is SEHNR and CDR2 is FQNEAQ (reference sequence). The CDR3 loop spans 14 amino acids. The CDR3 spells CASSLVQGASEQYF. As DNA, the CDR3 is TGTGCCAGCAGCTTAGTACAGGGGGCCTCCGAGCAGTACTTC.

The chain is built from TRBV18 and TRBJ1-1, with TRBD1 matching over 7 bases. Germline V gives CDR1 KGHSH, CDR2 LQKENI. The CDR3 is made up of 12 amino acids. Losses at the gene ends were 3 bases for V and 6 bases for J; bases not matched to a gene: 1. CDR3 sequence (DNA): TGTGCCAGCTCACCCGACAGGGCTGAAGCTTTCTTT. It yields the protein CASSPDRAEAFF.

The J gene is TRBJ1-2, the V gene TRBV5-6; possibly TRBD1 for D (5 bases). V was cut by 5 bases and J by 3 bases, with 14 bases left in between. Germline CDR1 and CDR2: SGHDT and YYEEEE. This CDR3 has 14 amino acids. CDR3 DNA: TGTGCCAGCAGAGACCGCGTAGGGGACTATGGCTACACCTTC. Amino acids: CASRDRVGDYGYTF.

The rearrangement joins TRBV7-9 to TRBJ2-2; no reliable D call. This CDR3 spans 14 amino acids. Trimming took 0 bases from V and 1 from J, leaving 3 bases between them. Germline V CDR1 and CDR2: SEHNR, FQNEAQ (reference sequence). The CDR3 bases are TGTGCCAGCAGCTTAGCGTTGAACACCGGGGAGCTGTTTTTT. It codes for CASSLALNTGELFF.